What follows are 18 T cell receptor beta chains derived from one specimen sequenced in a study of regulatory T cells in long-lasting Graves disease. Construction of the TCR beta libraries employed iRepertoire HTBI primers in conjunction with Arm-PCR of CDR3 regions. One entry per CDR3 protein, called by TCRdb with MiXCR from the multiplex PCR reads. Of around 400,000 distinct CDR3 sequences listed, roughly 24% are singletons. The time point is: persistent/refractory GD, antithyroid drugs over 5 years with positive TRAb. From RNA extracted from PBMCs, the TCR library was made. The sequences come from peripheral blood mononuclear cells (PBMCs), collected when the disease was refractory, from a patient treated with antithyroid drugs. The source is a woman aged 35 to 49 with Graves disease.

The chain is built from TRBV6-5 and TRBJ1-5; no clear D. The V end lost 0 bases, the J end lost 0 bases, and 6 bases lay between the germline ends. This CDR3 is 15 amino acids long. Germline assignment: CDR1 MNHEY and CDR2 SVGAGI. In DNA, the CDR3 is TGTGCCAGCAGTTACTCGGCCTATAGCAATCAGCCCCAGCATTTT. Translation gives CASSYSAYSNQPQHF.

The V gene is TRBV3-1, the J gene TRBJ2-4; 8 bases are a match to TRBD1. Germline V CDR1 and CDR2: LGHDT, YNNKEL (reference sequence). The CDR3 loop spans 14 amino acids. V shed 0 bases and J 6 bases; nucleotides not matched to a gene: 1. CDR3 bases: TGTGCCAGCAGCCAAGAGGGACAGGCAAACATTCAGTACTTC. This translates into CASSQEGQANIQYF.

This clonotype was seen repeatedly, ten times or more. The rearrangement links TRBV28 to TRBJ2-7; perhaps TRBD2 as D (5 bases). The CDR3 contains 14 residues. Germline CDR1 and CDR2: MDHEN and SYDVKM. The V end was cut by 6 bases, the J end by 5 bases, with 17 bases between. The CDR3 nucleotides read TGTGCCAGCAGCCGTGGTGCTAGCTCTCACGAGCAGTACTTC. Translation gives CASSRGASSHEQYF.

The V and J genes are TRBV20-1 and TRBJ1-1, with 8 bases that match TRBD1. The trim removed 3 bases at V and 4 bases at J, leaving 7 bases unmatched. CDR1 and CDR2 from the germline V gene are DFQATT and SNEGSKA (reference sequence). This CDR3 comprises 14 residues. This chain's CDR3 is CSASSGQVGTEAFF. In nucleotides, the CDR3 is TGCAGTGCTAGCTCGGGACAGGTGGGCACTGAAGCTTTCTTT.

In its sample, this clonotype was seen a few times. V usage is TRBV5-6 and J usage is TRBJ1-2, with D possibly being TRBD1 (5 bases). This CDR3 has 14 amino acids. Germline CDR1 reads SGHDT; CDR2 reads YYEEEE. With 0 bases removed from V and 6 bases from J, the gap between germline ends came to 12 bases. CDR3 DNA: TGTGCCAGCAGCTTGGCCATGGGGCAAGATGGCTACACCTTC. It encodes CASSLAMGQDGYTF.

This clonotype was detected a few times. The genes are TRBV28 and TRBJ2-2; 8 bases are a match to TRBD1. V lost 5 bases to trimming and J lost 0 bases; unmatched junction nucleotides: 2. Germline V gene data show CDR1 as MDHEN and CDR2 as SYDVKM. This CDR3 comprises 15 residues. This CDR3 reads CASSPGGSNTGELFF. DNA of the CDR3: TGTGCCAGCAGTCCAGGGGGCTCGAACACCGGGGAGCTGTTTTTT. The complete variable domain, with remaining parts taken from reference TRBV28 and TRBJ2-2, reads DVKVTQSSRYLVKRTGEKVFLECVQDMDHENMFWYRQDPGLGLRLIYFSYDVKMKEKGDIPEGYSVSREKKERFSLILESASTNQTSMYLCASSPGGSNTGELFFGEGSRLTVL.

This clonotype has a count of ten or more. This sequence joins TRBV7-3 and TRBJ1-1; tentatively, D is TRBD1 (6 bases). V was clipped by 6 bases and J by 1 base, with 9 bases between them. This CDR3 region has 13 residues. Germline V lookup: CDR1 SGHTA, CDR2 FQGTGA. CDR3 in amino acids: CASSLQGNTEAFF. Here the CDR3 DNA reads TGTGCCAGCAGTTTACAGGGGAACACTGAAGCTTTCTTT. Combining the CDR3 with reference TRBV7-3 and TRBJ1-1 gives the whole variable domain GAGVSQTPSNKVTEKGKYVELRCDPISGHTALYWYRQSLGQGPEFLIYFQGTGAADDSGLPNDRFFAVRPEGSVSTLKIQRTERGDSAVYLCASSLQGNTEAFFGQGTRLTVV.

This clonotype has at least ten counts. The chain links TRBV7-8 to TRBJ1-1; weak D call: TRBD1 (6 bases). The V and J ends lost 0 bases and 6 bases respectively, with 14 bases between them. This CDR3 comprises 15 residues. The germline V gene encodes CDR1 SGHVS and CDR2 FQNEAQ. CDR3: CASSLAGAGVAEAFF. The CDR3, as DNA: TGTGCCAGCAGCTTAGCGGGCGCAGGGGTAGCTGAAGCTTTCTTT.

This clonotype was recorded at least ten times. CDR3 nucleotides: TGTGCCAGCAGCTTAACTAGCGGGATGCCTACCGGGGAGCTGTTTTTT. It codes for CASSLTSGMPTGELFF. This chain joins TRBV7-3 and TRBJ2-2; TRBD2 matches at 8 bases. J gave up 5 bases and V 0 bases, and 5 bases lay outside the gene matches. The CDR3 is 16 residues long. CDR1 is SGHTA, CDR2 FQGTGA, per germline.

In this sample, this clonotype turned up a few times. This chain uses TRBV10-3 with TRBJ2-7; 7 bases line up with TRBD2. The CDR3 contains 13 residues. In germline, CDR1 is ENHRY, CDR2 SYGVKD. V shed 8 bases and J 2 bases; nucleotides not matched to a gene: 6. DNA for the CDR3: TGTGCCATCGGGGGGGGGTCAACCTACGAGCAGTACTTC. It codes for CAIGGGSTYEQYF.

In its sample, this clonotype was seen many times. The V call is TRBV6-1, the J call TRBJ2-7; TRBD2 might be the D (5 bases). The CDR3 length is 13 residues. Germline CDR1 and CDR2: MNHNS and SASEGT. Trimming shortened V by 8 bases and J by 0 bases, and 11 bases separated the two germline ends. The CDR3 here is CASGRSGSYEQYF. The CDR3 nucleotides read TGTGCCAGCGGCAGAAGCGGCTCCTACGAGCAGTACTTC.

This chain joins TRBV20-1 and TRBJ2-3; a weak D match, TRBD2 (5 bases). CDR1 and CDR2 from the germline V gene are DFQATT and SNEGSKA (reference sequence). Trimming removed 0 bases from V and 2 bases from J, with 12 bases in between. The CDR3 sequence is 15 residues long. The CDR3 coding sequence is TGCAGTGCTAGAGATGTACGGCGGGCCACAGATACGCAGTATTTT. Residues: CSARDVRRATDTQYF.

This clonotype was recorded many times. The chain is built from TRBV20-1 and TRBJ1-2; 9 bases agree with TRBD1. Unmatched junction bases numbered 8, after V lost 0 bases and J lost 0 bases. The CDR3 length is 17 residues. The germline gives CDR1 DFQATT, CDR2 SNEGSKA (reference sequence). The CDR3 loop is CSARERGQGDPNYGYTF. CDR3 coding DNA: TGCAGTGCTAGAGAGAGGGGACAGGGCGATCCTAACTATGGCTACACCTTC.

V is TRBV27 and J is TRBJ1-1, with TRBD1 identical over 8 bases. Trimming took 2 bases from V and 0 from J; bases not matched to a gene: 8. The germline gives CDR1 MNHEY, CDR2 SMNVEV (reference sequence). This CDR3 region has 17 residues. The CDR3 is CASSLNPRDRMNTEAFF. The DNA of the CDR3 is TGTGCCAGCAGTTTAAATCCGCGGGACAGGATGAACACTGAAGCTTTCTTT.

This chain uses TRBV7-9 with TRBJ2-2; D is unclear. CDR3 length: 13 amino acids. Germline CDR1 and CDR2: SEHNR and FQNEAQ (reference sequence). V shed 7 bases and J shed 6 bases, with 12 bases lying between them. In DNA form, the CDR3 reads TGTGCCAGCATCCCTCCGCTCCCCGGGGAGCTGTTTTTT. Its translation is CASIPPLPGELFF.

There are many counts of this clonotype. The chain uses TRBV29-1 and TRBJ1-5; D ambiguous. The length of the CDR3 is 12 residues. V was pared by 2 bases and J by 4 bases, with 6 bases between. The germline gives CDR1 SQVTM, CDR2 ANQGSEA. The DNA of the CDR3 is TGCAGCGTTGAAACGGGGAATCAGCCCCAGCATTTT. It yields the protein CSVETGNQPQHF.

Of note for this clonotype: A read error may be the cause here, since a much bigger clone is one base away. The chain links TRBV28 to TRBJ2-4; 7 bases are a match to TRBD2. In germline, CDR1 is MDHEN, CDR2 SYDVKM. V lost 5 bases to trimming and J lost 0 bases; unmatched junction nucleotides: 7. This CDR3 spans 16 amino acids. The DNA of the CDR3 is TGTGCCAGCAGTCCAGCGGGGAACTTAGCCAAAAACATTCAGTACTTC. It yields the protein CASSPAGNLAKNIQYF.

This clonotype was detected ten times or more. Here the CDR3 reads CASSSGEGETQYF. The DNA for the CDR3 is TGTGCCAGCAGCTCGGGAGAAGGAGAGACCCAGTACTTC. This chain links TRBV11-2 with TRBJ2-5; possible D gene TRBD2, 6 bases. Germline loops: CDR1 SGHAT, CDR2 FQNNGV. This CDR3 comprises 13 residues. Trimming took 4 bases from V and 4 from J, leaving 10 bases between them. The whole variable domain, filled in from reference TRBV11-2 and TRBJ2-5, reads EAGVAQSPRYKIIEKRQSVAFWCNPISGHATLYWYQQILGQGPKLLIQFQNNGVVDDSQLPKDRFSAERLKGVDSTLKIQPAKLEDSAVYLCASSSGEGETQYFGPGTRLLVL.